What follows is one T cell receptor beta chain and its context. What it recognizes is unknown. From germline, CDR1 is GTSNPN and CDR2 SVGIG (reference sequence). Trimming pared 0 bases from V and 3 bases from J, leaving 12 bases between. The CDR3 spans 14 residues. After extraction with the RNeasy kit, roughly 0.45 to 1 ug of the RNA was reverse transcribed using random hexamers. TCRdb independently ran MiXCR on the immunoSEQ multiplex PCR reads; one entry per CDR3 protein. This repertoire shows about 83,000 distinct CDR3 sequences, around 96% found once; its top ten account for approximately 0.39%. TCR beta sequences were obtained from blood CD8+ and CD4+ T cells. This specimen comes from a study of CD8 T cells in Susac syndrome. Study-level background: Patients with Susac syndrome had blood drawn and were at that point therapy-naive, on corticosteroids, or on intravenous immunoglobulin alone. General study findings and limits: As the study acknowledged, the number of individuals who were part of its TCR sequencing and HLA analysis was relatively small.

The genes are TRBV30 and TRBJ2-7; D perhaps matches TRBD2 (6 bases). This receptor was obtained from a human donor with Susac syndrome. The sample was CD8+ T cells from PBMCs. CDR3 in DNA: TGTGCCTGGAGTGTTTCGGGGGAAATCTACGAGCAGTACTTC. Translation gives CAWSVSGEIYEQYF.